The 3 T cell receptor beta chains in this list originate from one sample, sequenced in a study of T-cell memory formation after mild COVID-19. MiXCR was run by TCRdb on the 5' RACE reads, yielding one entry per CDR3 protein. The table has around 300,000 distinct CDR3 sequences, 13% to 15% seen once. The specimen sequenced was PBMCs or a T cell subset sorted from them (not recorded which). These receptors were obtained from a man between 18 and 35 years old who had mild COVID-19 (a few samples of this study predate the infection). Cell type and time point are not known.

The chain recombines TRBV4-3 with TRBJ2-3, with D possibly being TRBD1 (5 bases). This CDR3 comprises 15 residues. V was pared by 1 base and J by 1 base, with 9 bases between. Looked up from germline, CDR1 is LGHNA and CDR2 is YSLEER. The CDR3 region has the DNA TGCGCCAGCAGCCAAGCTCTAGGGGGCACAGATACGCAGTATTTT. Protein: CASSQALGGTDTQYF.

The chain carries TRBV30 and TRBJ2-1; TRBD2 is a possible D gene (5 bases). This CDR3 contains 16 residues. Trimming left V 2 bases short and J 6 bases short, with 20 bases between. Germline CDR1 is GTSNPN and CDR2 is SVGIG (reference sequence). CDR3 DNA sequence: TGTGCCTGGAGTCTTACCGCCGGGATTCCGGGCAATGAGCAGTTCTTC. This translates into CAWSLTAGIPGNEQFF.

The V and J genes are TRBV6-2 or TRBV6-3 and TRBJ2-7; 7 bases line up with TRBD1. Germline trimming cut 4 bases from V and 2 bases from J; bases unmatched to any gene: 2. Germline values: CDR1 MNHEY, CDR2 SVGEGT. The CDR3 sequence is 13 residues long. CDR3 coding DNA: TGTGCCAGCAGTTGGGACAGCGCCTACGAGCAGTACGTC. It encodes CASSWDSAYEQYV.